This TCR beta chain was captured in a study of blood T cells in healthy people across ages. Per sample, no less than 6 micrograms of total RNA were extracted. V gave up 4 bases and J gave up 10 bases, with 12 bases separating them. This CDR3 comprises 13 residues. In germline, CDR1 is SGHKS, CDR2 YYEKEE (reference sequence). Alongside a J-beta primer mix, a sample-barcoded 5' primer served in a second PCR lasting about 7 to 11 cycles. Each CDR3 protein is one row after TCRdb ran MiXCR on the 5' RACE reads. The profile shows approximately 810,000 distinct CDR3 sequences, 25% to 30% of them singletons. Sequencing was carried out using blood. The chain links TRBV5-5 to TRBJ1-6; no definite D call. This clonotype was sampled from a woman at least 80 years old in good health. The chain's CDR3 is CASSGEGRSPLHF. The CDR3 DNA reads TGTGCCAGCAGCGGCGAAGGGCGCTCACCCCTCCACTTT.